The 22 T cell receptor beta chains below come from one sample, sequenced in a study of chemoradiotherapy in HPV16-positive cancers. Using immunoSEQ multiplex PCR, the repertoire was profiled, and TCRdb retains in-frame clones only, with some absent. The sample lists 15,000 or so clones, 60% to 80% occurring once. Sampling was conducted from a patient who underwent chemoradiotherapy. The source is a human donor with HPV-associated anogenital cancer.

The chain joins TRBV15 to TRBJ1-1; D is uncertain. Germline-derived CDR1 and CDR2 are LNHNV and YYDKDF (reference sequence). Between the trimmed V and J ends, which lost 0 bases and 0 bases, there was a span of 8 bases. CDR3 length: 15 amino acids. This CDR3 reads CATSRDGNMNTEAFF. As DNA, the CDR3 is TGTGCCACCAGCAGAGATGGGAACATGAACACTGAAGCTTTCTTT.

This clone was detected a few times. The chain recombines TRBV11-3 with TRBJ1-1; 7 bases fit TRBD1. This CDR3 comprises 14 residues. Looked up from germline, CDR1 is SGHNT and CDR2 is YENEEA. With V trimmed by 5 bases and J by 2 bases, 5 bases remained unmatched. The CDR3 region is CASSRQGGNTEAFF. In DNA form, the CDR3 reads TGTGCCAGCAGCCGACAGGGCGGAAACACTGAAGCTTTCTTT.

This chain links TRBV6-6 with TRBJ1-6; no definite D call. V lost 2 bases and J 8 bases, leaving 7 bases between the germline ends. This CDR3 spans 13 amino acids. The V gene's germline CDR1 is MNHNY and CDR2 SVGAGI (reference sequence). In nucleotides, the CDR3 is TGTGCCAGCAGTTACATATACGATTCACCCCTCCACTTT. This encodes CASSYIYDSPLHF.

The V gene is TRBV4-1, the J gene TRBJ1-2; 10 positions agree with TRBD1. The CDR3 has 15 residues. The junction had 6 bases not matched to a gene; V was cut back by 6 bases and J by 2 bases. Germline lookup yields CDR1 MGHRA and CDR2 YSYEKL. Here the CDR3 reads CASRNPGQGNYGYTF. CDR3 nucleotide sequence: TGCGCCAGCAGAAACCCGGGACAGGGGAACTATGGCTACACCTTC.

The CDR3 DNA sequence: TGTGCCAGCAGCGACGCGAGACAATCTCTGCATGAGCAGTTCTTC. Protein product: CASSDARQSLHEQFF. J is TRBJ2-1 and V is TRBV9; D ambiguous. In germline, CDR1 is SGDLS, CDR2 YYNGEE. The germline V and J ends were trimmed by 3 bases and 8 bases, with 18 bases remaining between them. The CDR3 extends over 15 amino acids.

The chain joins TRBV5-1 to TRBJ1-6; no firm D call. CDR3 length: 15 amino acids. V lost 2 bases, J lost 8 bases, and 14 bases lay in between. Germline-derived CDR1 and CDR2 are SGHRS and YFSETQ. The CDR3 DNA reads as TGCGCCAGCAGCTTAGAAGGCCAGCGGGATTCACCCCTCCACTTT. Translated, it gives CASSLEGQRDSPLHF. Drawing the rest from reference TRBV5-1 and TRBJ1-6, the complete variable domain is KAGVTQTPRYLIKTRGQQVTLSCSPISGHRSVSWYQQTPGQGLQFLFEYFSETQRNKGNFPGRFSGRQFSNSRSEMNVSTLELGDSALYLCASSLEGQRDSPLHFGNGTRLTVT.

This clone was seen more than once but under ten times. V gene TRBV7-2 combines with J gene TRBJ2-3, with D uncertain. Germline lookup yields CDR1 SGHTA and CDR2 FQGNSA. The CDR3 sequence is 11 residues long. The germline V and J ends were trimmed by 3 bases and 6 bases, with 4 bases remaining between them. Written as DNA, the CDR3 is TGTGCCAGCAGCTTTGCGGATACGCAGTATTTT. Amino acids: CASSFADTQYF.

This chain connects TRBV9 to TRBJ1-3; a possible D gene is TRBD1 (5 bases). The CDR3 extends over 15 amino acids. CDR1 and CDR2 from the germline V gene are SGDLS and YYNGEE. The germline V and J ends were trimmed by 0 bases and 4 bases, with 11 bases remaining between them. CDR3 nucleotides: TGTGCCAGCAGCGTAGAAGGGGACGGAGGAAACACCATATATTTT. Its protein is CASSVEGDGGNTIYF.

This chain connects TRBV11-3 to TRBJ2-5; TRBD2 aligns across 14 bases. V lost 7 bases, J lost 5 bases, and 9 bases stayed unmatched. The CDR3 totals 16 residues. Germline-derived CDR1 and CDR2 are SGHNT and YENEEA. The CDR3 protein is CASTPTSGGAFETQYF. CDR3 DNA: TGTGCCAGCACTCCGACTAGCGGGGGGGCCTTCGAGACCCAGTACTTC.

The chain carries TRBV19 and TRBJ1-4; 11 bases are a match to TRBD1. There are 13 residues in the CDR3. J lost 8 bases, V lost 8 bases, and 4 bases had no gene match. CDR1 and CDR2 from the germline V gene are LNHDA and SQIVND (reference sequence). The CDR3 reads CASRGTGGEKLFF. CDR3 bases: TGTGCCAGTCGAGGGACAGGGGGGGAAAAACTGTTTTTT.

V usage is TRBV19 and J usage is TRBJ2-7, with 7 bases that match TRBD1. V lost 7 bases, J lost 5 bases, and 8 bases stayed unmatched. CDR1 is LNHDA and CDR2 is SQIVND in the germline V gene (reference sequence). The CDR3 totals 13 residues. In DNA, the CDR3 is TGTGCCAGTACGGAGAGGGGGCGGGACGAGCAGTACTTC. It specifies CASTERGRDEQYF.

The chain combines TRBV11-3 with TRBJ2-5; possibly TRBD2 for D (6 bases). Trimming shortened V by 0 bases and J by 2 bases, and 10 bases separated the two germline ends. This CDR3 has 15 residues. Germline assignment: CDR1 SGHNT and CDR2 YENEEA. CDR3 sequence reads: CASSLDGTGQETQYF. CDR3 DNA sequence: TGTGCCAGCAGCTTAGATGGGACTGGACAAGAGACCCAGTACTTC.

The CDR3 reads CASSLVGGGNNGSPLHF. CDR3 in DNA: TGTGCCAGCAGCTTAGTGGGGGGGGGTAATAATGGTTCACCCCTCCACTTT. The V and J genes are TRBV11-2 and TRBJ1-6, with D perhaps matching TRBD1 (5 bases). V dropped 1 base and J dropped 9 bases, with 19 bases sitting between them. The CDR3 spans 17 residues. CDR1 is SGHAT, CDR2 FQNNGV, per germline. The full variable domain, with the rest looked up from reference TRBV11-2 and TRBJ1-6, is EAGVAQSPRYKIIEKRQSVAFWCNPISGHATLYWYQQILGQGPKLLIQFQNNGVVDDSQLPKDRFSAERLKGVDSTLKIQPAKLEDSAVYLCASSLVGGGNNGSPLHFGNGTRLTVT.

This clone was seen once. The V call is TRBV15, the J call TRBJ1-3; no firm D call. This CDR3 contains 16 residues. V was pared by 5 bases and J by 0 bases, with 14 bases between. CDR1 LNHNV and CDR2 YYDKDF come from the germline V gene (reference sequence). CDR3 amino acids: CATSETSPSSGNTIYF. The CDR3 DNA follows: TGTGCCACCAGCGAGACAAGCCCCTCCTCTGGAAACACCATATATTTT. Filled out from reference TRBV15 and TRBJ1-3, the complete variable domain reads DAMVIQNPRYQVTQFGKPVTLSCSQTLNHNVMYWYQQKSSQAPKLLFHYYDKDFNNEADTPDNFQSRRPNTSFCFLDIRSPGLGDTAMYLCATSETSPSSGNTIYFGEGSWLTVV.

There are a few counts of this clone. The rearrangement joins TRBV7-2 to TRBJ1-6, with a weak D call TRBD1 (5 bases). The CDR3 runs to 14 residues. Trimming shortened V by 6 bases and J by 10 bases, and 16 bases separated the two germline ends. CDR1 and CDR2 from the germline V gene are SGHTA and FQGNSA. This CDR3 reads CASRADSRYSPLHF. CDR3 nucleotides: TGTGCCAGCAGGGCCGACAGCCGATACTCACCCCTCCACTTT.

This clone has only one observation. The V call is TRBV6-5, the J call TRBJ1-1, with TRBD1 as a possible D gene (5 bases). CDR3 length equals 13 residues. The ends were cut back, 8 bases at V and 4 bases at J, with 14 bases in the middle. In germline, CDR1 is MNHEY, CDR2 SVGAGI. The CDR3 loop is CASQPTRGTEAFF. CDR3 DNA sequence: TGTGCCAGCCAACCTACAAGGGGCACTGAAGCTTTCTTT.

V is TRBV7-9 and J is TRBJ1-1; unclear D gene. The germline V gene encodes CDR1 SEHNR and CDR2 FQNEAQ (reference sequence). This CDR3 contains 16 residues. The V and J ends lost 6 bases and 0 bases respectively, with 17 bases between them. In DNA, the CDR3 is TGTGCCAGCAGTGTCATCCTGGGTCTCATGAACACTGAAGCTTTCTTT. This codes for CASSVILGLMNTEAFF.

The V call is TRBV5-6, the J call TRBJ2-5; D remains ambiguous. The CDR3 is made up of 14 amino acids. The V and J ends lost 1 base and 3 bases respectively, with 10 bases between them. Germline CDR1 and CDR2: SGHDT and YYEEEE. Here the CDR3 reads CASSLRAWEETQYF. CDR3 in DNA: TGTGCCAGCAGCTTGAGGGCATGGGAAGAGACCCAGTACTTC.

The CDR3 bases are TGCGCCAGCAGCCCGGGACAGGGAGGAGGAGATACGCAGTATTTT. Translated, it gives CASSPGQGGGDTQYF. The V call is TRBV4-1, the J call TRBJ2-3, with TRBD1 identical over 9 bases. This CDR3 comprises 15 residues. V was pared by 4 bases and J by 5 bases, with 7 bases of the junction left unmatched. The germline V gene has CDR1 MGHRA and CDR2 YSYEKL.

For the CDR3, the DNA is TGTGCCACCAAAGGGGGTTTTTTAGACAACACCATATATTTT. Encoded protein: CATKGGFLDNTIYF. The gene calls are TRBV6-5 and TRBJ1-3; D may be TRBD1 (6 bases). The germline V and J ends were trimmed by 10 bases and 7 bases, with 20 bases remaining between them. Germline assignment: CDR1 MNHEY and CDR2 SVGAGI. CDR3 length equals 14 residues.

This chain joins TRBV2 and TRBJ2-3; 7 bases are a match to TRBD2. The CDR3 runs to 14 residues. With 3 bases clipped from V and 7 bases from J, the junction kept 7 bases outside the gene matches. Germline V lookup: CDR1 SNHLY, CDR2 FYNNEI. The CDR3, as DNA: TGTGCCAGCAGTGATGGGGGGGATTTGAATACGCAGTATTTT. It translates to CASSDGGDLNTQYF.

This chain connects TRBV9 to TRBJ1-3; D uncertain. Germline loops: CDR1 SGDLS, CDR2 YYNGEE. The CDR3 length is 15 residues. V shed 1 base and J shed 0 bases, with 8 bases lying between them. This CDR3 is CASSVSASSGNTIYF. CDR3 DNA: TGTGCCAGCAGCGTATCAGCGAGCTCTGGAAACACCATATATTTT.